This TCR beta chain stems from a study of regulatory T cells in long-lasting Graves disease. Time point specified: newly diagnosed GD, antithyroid drugs for less than 3 months. Extracted RNA from PBMCs served as the source of the TCR library. This clonotype came up a few times. Both iRepertoire HTBI primers and Arm-PCR of CDR3 regions were used to build the TCR beta libraries. TCRdb reprocessed the multiplex PCR reads via MiXCR and lists one record per CDR3 protein. The sample yields hundreds of thousands of distinct CDR3 sequences, about 16% seen once. V was pared by 8 bases and J by 6 bases, with 13 bases between. Per the germline V gene, CDR1 is SNHLY and CDR2 is FYNNEI. The CDR3 has 12 residues. The sample was also linked to a second study, of T cells in Graves' hyperthyroidism and ophthalmopathy.

The specimen was peripheral blood mononuclear cells (PBMCs), collected at new diagnosis, from a patient treated with antithyroid drugs. The chain combines TRBV2 with TRBJ1-1; no clear D. The TCR sequence derives from a woman aged 40 to 65 with Graves disease. The DNA of the CDR3 is TGTGCCAGCTCCGGGCGCGGCGCTGAAGCTTTCTTT. This encodes CASSGRGAEAFF.